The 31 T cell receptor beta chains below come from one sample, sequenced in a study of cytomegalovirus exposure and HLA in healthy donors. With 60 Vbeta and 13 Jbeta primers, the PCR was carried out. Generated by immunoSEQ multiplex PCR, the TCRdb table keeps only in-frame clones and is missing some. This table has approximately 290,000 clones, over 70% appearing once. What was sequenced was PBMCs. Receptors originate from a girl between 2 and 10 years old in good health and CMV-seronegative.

The CDR3 protein is CASSPTPSYEQYF. The CDR3 region has the DNA TGTGCCAGCTCACCCACACCTTCCTACGAGCAGTACTTC. V gene TRBV18 combines with J gene TRBJ2-7; D ambiguous. Germline V gives CDR1 KGHSH, CDR2 LQKENI. V was shortened by 3 bases and J by 1 base, with 7 bases between the two germline ends. The CDR3 runs to 13 residues.

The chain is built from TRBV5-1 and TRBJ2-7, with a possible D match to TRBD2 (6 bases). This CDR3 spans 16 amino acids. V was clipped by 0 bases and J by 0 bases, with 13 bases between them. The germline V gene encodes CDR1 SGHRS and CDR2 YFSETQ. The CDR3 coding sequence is TGCGCCAGCAGCTTGGTAGCGGCTCCGTACTCCTACGAGCAGTACTTC. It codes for CASSLVAAPYSYEQYF.

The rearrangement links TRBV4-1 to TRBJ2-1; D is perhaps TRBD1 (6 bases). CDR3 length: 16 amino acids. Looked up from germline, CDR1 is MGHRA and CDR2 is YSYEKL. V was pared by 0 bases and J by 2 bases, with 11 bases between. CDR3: CASSQDPGAAYNEQFF. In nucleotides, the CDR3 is TGCGCCAGCAGCCAAGATCCAGGGGCGGCCTACAATGAGCAGTTCTTC.

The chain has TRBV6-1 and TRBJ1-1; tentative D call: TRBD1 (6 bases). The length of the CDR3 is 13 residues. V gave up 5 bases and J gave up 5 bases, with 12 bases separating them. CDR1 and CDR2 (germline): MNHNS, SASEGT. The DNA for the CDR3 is TGTGCCAGCAGTCAACTAACAGGGACTGAAGCTTTCTTT. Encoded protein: CASSQLTGTEAFF.

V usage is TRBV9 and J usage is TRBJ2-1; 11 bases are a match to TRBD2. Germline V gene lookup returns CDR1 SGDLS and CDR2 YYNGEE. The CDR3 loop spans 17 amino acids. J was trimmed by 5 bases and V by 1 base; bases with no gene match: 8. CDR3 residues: CASSVPTSGIPHNEQFF. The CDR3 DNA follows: TGTGCCAGCAGCGTACCGACTAGCGGGATACCCCACAATGAGCAGTTCTTC. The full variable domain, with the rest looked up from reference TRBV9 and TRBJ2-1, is DSGVTQTPKHLITATGQRVTLRCSPRSGDLSVYWYQQSLDQGLQFLIQYYNGEERAKGNILERFSAQQFPDLHSELNLSSLELGDSALYFCASSVPTSGIPHNEQFFGPGTRLTVL.

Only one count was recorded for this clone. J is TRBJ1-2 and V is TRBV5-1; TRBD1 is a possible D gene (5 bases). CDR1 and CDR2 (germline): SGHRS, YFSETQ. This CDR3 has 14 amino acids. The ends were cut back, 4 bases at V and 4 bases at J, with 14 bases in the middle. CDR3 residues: CASSHRGRSYGYTF. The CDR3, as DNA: TGCGCCAGCAGCCATAGGGGCCGGTCCTATGGCTACACCTTC.

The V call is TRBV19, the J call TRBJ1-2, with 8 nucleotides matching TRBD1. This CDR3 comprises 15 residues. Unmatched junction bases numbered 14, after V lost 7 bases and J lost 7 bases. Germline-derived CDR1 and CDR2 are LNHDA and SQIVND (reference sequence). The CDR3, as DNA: TGTGCCAGTAATATTGCAGGGGGCGGAGGGGTTGGCTACACCTTC. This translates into CASNIAGGGGVGYTF.

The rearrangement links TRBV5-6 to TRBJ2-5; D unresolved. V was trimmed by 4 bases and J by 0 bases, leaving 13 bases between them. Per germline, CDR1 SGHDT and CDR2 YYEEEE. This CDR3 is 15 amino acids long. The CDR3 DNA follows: TGTGCCAGCAGCCCGAGCGTCACGTACCAAGAGACCCAGTACTTC. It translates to CASSPSVTYQETQYF.

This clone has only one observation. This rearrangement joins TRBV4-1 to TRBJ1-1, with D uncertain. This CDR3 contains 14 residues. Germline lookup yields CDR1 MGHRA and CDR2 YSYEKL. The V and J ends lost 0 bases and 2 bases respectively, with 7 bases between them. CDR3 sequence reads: CASSQENLNTEAFF. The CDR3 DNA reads TGCGCCAGCAGCCAAGAGAACCTAAACACTGAAGCTTTCTTT.

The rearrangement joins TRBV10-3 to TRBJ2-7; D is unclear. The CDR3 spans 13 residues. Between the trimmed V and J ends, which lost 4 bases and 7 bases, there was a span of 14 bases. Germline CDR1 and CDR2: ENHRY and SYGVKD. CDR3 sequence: CAISGWALWEQYF. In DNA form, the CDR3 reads TGTGCCATCAGTGGGTGGGCTTTGTGGGAGCAGTACTTC.

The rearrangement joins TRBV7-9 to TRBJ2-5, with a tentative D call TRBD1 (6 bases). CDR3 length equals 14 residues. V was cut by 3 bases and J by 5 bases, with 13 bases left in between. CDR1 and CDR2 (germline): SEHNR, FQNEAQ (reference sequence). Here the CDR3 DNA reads TGTGCCAGCAGCTTTTCTACAGGGAAGGAGACCCAGTACTTC. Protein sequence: CASSFSTGKETQYF.

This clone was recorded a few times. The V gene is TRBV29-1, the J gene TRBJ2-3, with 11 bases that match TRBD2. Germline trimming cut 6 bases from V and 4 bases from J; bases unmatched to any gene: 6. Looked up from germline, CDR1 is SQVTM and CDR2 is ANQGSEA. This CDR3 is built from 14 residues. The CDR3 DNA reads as TGCAGCGTGGCCGGGACTAGCGGATCAGATACGCAGTATTTT. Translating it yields CSVAGTSGSDTQYF.

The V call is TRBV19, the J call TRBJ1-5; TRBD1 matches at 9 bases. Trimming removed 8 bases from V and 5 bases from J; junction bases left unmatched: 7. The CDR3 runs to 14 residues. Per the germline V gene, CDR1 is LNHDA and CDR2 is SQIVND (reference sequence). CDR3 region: CASGTGGEDQPQHF. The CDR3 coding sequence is TGTGCCAGTGGAACAGGGGGCGAGGATCAGCCCCAGCATTTT.

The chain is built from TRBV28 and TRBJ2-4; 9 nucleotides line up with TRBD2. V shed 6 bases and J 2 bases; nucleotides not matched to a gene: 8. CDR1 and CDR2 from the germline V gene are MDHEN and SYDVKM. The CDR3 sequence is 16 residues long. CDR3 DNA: TGTGCCAGCAGCCCCCGCGGGGGGGGACCCAAAAACATTCAGTACTTC. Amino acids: CASSPRGGGPKNIQYF. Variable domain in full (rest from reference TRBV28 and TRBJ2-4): DVKVTQSSRYLVKRTGEKVFLECVQDMDHENMFWYRQDPGLGLRLIYFSYDVKMKEKGDIPEGYSVSREKKERFSLILESASTNQTSMYLCASSPRGGGPKNIQYFGAGTRLSVL.

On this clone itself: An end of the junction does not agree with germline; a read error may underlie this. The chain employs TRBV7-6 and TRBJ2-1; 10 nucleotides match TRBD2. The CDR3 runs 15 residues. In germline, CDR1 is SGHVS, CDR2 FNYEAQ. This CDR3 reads CASSSLAGAYSEQFF. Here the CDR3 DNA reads TGTGCCAGCAGCTCTCTAGCGGGGGCCTACAGTGAGCAGTTCTTC. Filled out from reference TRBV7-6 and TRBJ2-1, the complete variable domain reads GAGVSQSPRYKVTKRGQDVALRCDPISGHVSLYWYRQALGQGPEFLTYFNYEAQQDKSGLPNDRFSAERPEGSISTLTIQRTEQRDSAMYRCASSSLAGAYSEQFFGPGTRLTVL.

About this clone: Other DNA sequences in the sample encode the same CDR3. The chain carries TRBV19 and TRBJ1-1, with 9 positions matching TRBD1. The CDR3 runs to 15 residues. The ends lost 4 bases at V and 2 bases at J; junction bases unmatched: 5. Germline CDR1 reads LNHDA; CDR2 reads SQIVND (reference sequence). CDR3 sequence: CASSTRDRVNTEAFF. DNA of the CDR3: TGTGCCAGTAGTACCCGGGACAGGGTAAACACTGAAGCTTTCTTT.

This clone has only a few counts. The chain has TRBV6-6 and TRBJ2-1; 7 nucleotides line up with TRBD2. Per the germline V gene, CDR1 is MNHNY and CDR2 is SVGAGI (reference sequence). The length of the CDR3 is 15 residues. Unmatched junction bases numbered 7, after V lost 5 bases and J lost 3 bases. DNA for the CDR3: TGTGCCAGCAGTGAGGTCCAGCGGGGCTACAATGAGCAGTTCTTC. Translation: CASSEVQRGYNEQFF.

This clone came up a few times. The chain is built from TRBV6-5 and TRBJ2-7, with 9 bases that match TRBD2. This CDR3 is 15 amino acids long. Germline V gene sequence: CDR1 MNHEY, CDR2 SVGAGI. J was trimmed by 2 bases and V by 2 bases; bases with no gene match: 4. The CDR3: CASSYIAGVAYEQYF. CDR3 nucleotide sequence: TGTGCCAGCAGTTACATAGCGGGAGTCGCCTACGAGCAGTACTTC.

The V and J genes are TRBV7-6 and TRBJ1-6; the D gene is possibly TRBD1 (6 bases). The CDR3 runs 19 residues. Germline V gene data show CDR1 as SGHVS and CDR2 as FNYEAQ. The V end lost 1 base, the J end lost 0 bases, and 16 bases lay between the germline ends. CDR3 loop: CASSLEPCRGCSYNSPLHF. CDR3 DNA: TGTGCCAGCAGCTTAGAACCGTGCAGGGGCTGCTCCTATAATTCACCCCTCCACTTT.

The CDR3 here is CASSAGLGTDTQYF. The CDR3 nucleotides read TGTGCCAGCAGTGCGGGGTTGGGGACAGATACGCAGTATTTT. The genes are TRBV2 and TRBJ2-3, with D maybe TRBD2 (5 bases). The CDR3 is made up of 14 amino acids. V shed 4 bases and J shed 3 bases, with 11 bases lying between them. The germline gives CDR1 SNHLY, CDR2 FYNNEI.

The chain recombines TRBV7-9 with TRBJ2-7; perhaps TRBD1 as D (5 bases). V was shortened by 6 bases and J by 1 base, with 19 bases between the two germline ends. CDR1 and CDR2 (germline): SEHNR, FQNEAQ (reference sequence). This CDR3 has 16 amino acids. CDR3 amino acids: CASSLKLNRQSYEQYF. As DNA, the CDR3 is TGTGCCAGCAGTTTAAAGCTTAATCGACAGTCCTACGAGCAGTACTTC.

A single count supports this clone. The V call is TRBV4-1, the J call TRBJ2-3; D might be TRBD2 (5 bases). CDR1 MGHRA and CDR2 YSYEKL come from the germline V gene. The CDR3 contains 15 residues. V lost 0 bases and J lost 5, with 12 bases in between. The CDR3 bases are TGCGCCAGCAGCCAAGATCTGAGGGTGGAAGATACGCAGTATTTT. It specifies CASSQDLRVEDTQYF.

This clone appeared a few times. In nucleotides, the CDR3 is TGTGCCAGCGGGGCGTCTGGCTCTGGAAACACCATATATTTT. Its translation is CASGASGSGNTIYF. The genes are TRBV5-8 and TRBJ1-3, with a weak D call TRBD1 (5 bases). The CDR3 spans 14 residues. The germline V gene has CDR1 SGHTS and CDR2 YDEGEE. Trimming removed 7 bases at V and 0 bases at J, with 11 bases between.

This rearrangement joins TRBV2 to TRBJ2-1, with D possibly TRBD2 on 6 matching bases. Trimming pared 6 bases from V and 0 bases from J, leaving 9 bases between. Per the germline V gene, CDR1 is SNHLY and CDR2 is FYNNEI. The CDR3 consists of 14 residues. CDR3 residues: CASRPSVSYNEQFF. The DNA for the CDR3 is TGTGCCAGCAGGCCTAGCGTCTCCTACAATGAGCAGTTCTTC.

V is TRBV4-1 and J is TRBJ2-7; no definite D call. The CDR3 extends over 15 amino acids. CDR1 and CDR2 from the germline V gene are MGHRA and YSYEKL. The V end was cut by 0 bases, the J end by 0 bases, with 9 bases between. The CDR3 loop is CASSQDRSVSYEQYF. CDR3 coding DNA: TGCGCCAGCAGCCAAGACAGGTCCGTCTCCTACGAGCAGTACTTC.

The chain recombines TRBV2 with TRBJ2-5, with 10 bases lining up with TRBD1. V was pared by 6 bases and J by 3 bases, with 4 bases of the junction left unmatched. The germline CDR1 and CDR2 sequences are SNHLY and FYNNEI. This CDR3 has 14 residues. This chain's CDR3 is CASSRDRGEETQYF. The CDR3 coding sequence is TGTGCCAGCAGCCGGGACAGGGGTGAAGAGACCCAGTACTTC. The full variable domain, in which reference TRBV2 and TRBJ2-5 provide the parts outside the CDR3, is EPEVTQTPSHQVTQMGQEVILRCVPISNHLYFYWYRQILGQKVEFLVSFYNNEISEKSEIFDDQFSVERPDGSNFTLKIRSTKLEDSAMYFCASSRDRGEETQYFGPGTRLLVL.

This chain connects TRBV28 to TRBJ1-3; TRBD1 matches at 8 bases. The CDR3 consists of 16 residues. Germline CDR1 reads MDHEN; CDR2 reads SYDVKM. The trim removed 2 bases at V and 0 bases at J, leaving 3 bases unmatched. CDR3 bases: TGTGCCAGCAGTTTAAACAGGGGGACCTCTGGAAACACCATATATTTT. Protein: CASSLNRGTSGNTIYF.

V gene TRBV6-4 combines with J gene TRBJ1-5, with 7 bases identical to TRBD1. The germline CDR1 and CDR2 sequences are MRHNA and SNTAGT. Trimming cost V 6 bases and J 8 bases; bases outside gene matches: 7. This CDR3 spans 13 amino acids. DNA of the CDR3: TGTGCCAGCAGCCGGGACGACAGGGAGCCCCAGCATTTT. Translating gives CASSRDDREPQHF.

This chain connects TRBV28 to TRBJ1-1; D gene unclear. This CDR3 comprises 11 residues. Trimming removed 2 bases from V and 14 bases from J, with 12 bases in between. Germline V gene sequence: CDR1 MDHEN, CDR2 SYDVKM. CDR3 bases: TGTGCCAGCAGTTTAGGTCCCCGGGTGTTCTTT. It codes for CASSLGPRVFF.

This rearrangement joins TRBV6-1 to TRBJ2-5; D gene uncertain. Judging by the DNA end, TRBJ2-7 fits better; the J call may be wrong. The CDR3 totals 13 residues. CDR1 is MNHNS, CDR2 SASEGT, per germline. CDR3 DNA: TGTGCCAGCAGTGAAGGGCAGGCCTACGAGCAGTACTTC. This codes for CASSEGQAYEQYF.

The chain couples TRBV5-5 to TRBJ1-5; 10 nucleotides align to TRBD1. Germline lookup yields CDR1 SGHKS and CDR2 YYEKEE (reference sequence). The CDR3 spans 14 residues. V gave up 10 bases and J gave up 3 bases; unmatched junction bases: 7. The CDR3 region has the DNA TGTGCCGTTCAGGACAGGGGGAACAATCAGCCCCAGCATTTT. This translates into CAVQDRGNNQPQHF.